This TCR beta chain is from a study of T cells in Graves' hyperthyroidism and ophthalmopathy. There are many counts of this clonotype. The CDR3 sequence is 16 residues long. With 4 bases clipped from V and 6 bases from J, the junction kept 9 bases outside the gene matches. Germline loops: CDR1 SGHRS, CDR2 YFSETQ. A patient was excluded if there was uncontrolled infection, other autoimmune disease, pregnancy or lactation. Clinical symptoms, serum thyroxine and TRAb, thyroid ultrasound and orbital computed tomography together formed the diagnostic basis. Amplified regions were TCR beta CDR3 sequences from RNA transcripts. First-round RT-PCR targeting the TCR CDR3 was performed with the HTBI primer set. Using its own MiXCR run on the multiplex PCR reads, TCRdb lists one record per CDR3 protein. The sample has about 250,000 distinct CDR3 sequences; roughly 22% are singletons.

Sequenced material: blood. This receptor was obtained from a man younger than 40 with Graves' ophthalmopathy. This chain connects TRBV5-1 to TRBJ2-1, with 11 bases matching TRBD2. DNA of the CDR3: TGCGCCAGCAGCCGGTGGGGACTAGCGGAGATCAATGAGCAGTTCTTC. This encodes CASSRWGLAEINEQFF.